These 21 T cell receptor beta chains were all obtained from the same sample, sequenced in a study of blood T cell repertoires in COVID-19. Method: immunoSEQ multiplex PCR; TCRdb's copy keeps in-frame clones and lacks some. The sample has under 200,000 clones, over 75% seen once. Input material: PBMCs or T cells enriched from blood (not recorded which). These receptors were obtained from a woman between 40 and 55 years old with acute COVID-19.

The V and J genes are TRBV5-1 and TRBJ2-2; TRBD1 aligns across 8 bases. The J segment lost 4 bases and the V segment lost 2 bases, leaving 7 bases of the junction unmatched. This CDR3 has 16 residues. Germline CDR1 and CDR2: SGHRS and YFSETQ. CDR3 loop: CASSLEAGGVTGELFF. DNA of the CDR3: TGCGCCAGCAGCTTAGAGGCAGGGGGCGTCACCGGGGAGCTGTTTTTT.

This rearrangement joins TRBV6-1 to TRBJ1-3, with TRBD1 matching over 10 bases. The CDR3 is made up of 17 amino acids. With 1 base clipped from V and 5 bases from J, the junction kept 8 bases outside the gene matches. Germline assignment: CDR1 MNHNS and CDR2 SASEGT. CDR3 bases: TGTGCCAGCAGTGAAGGGGCGGGACAGGGGATGAGAAACACCATATATTTT. Translating it yields CASSEGAGQGMRNTIYF.

The chain is built from TRBV10-3 and TRBJ1-1; D is unresolved. Trimming removed 5 bases from V and 1 base from J, with 5 bases in between. CDR1 and CDR2 from the germline V gene are ENHRY and SYGVKD. CDR3 length: 12 residues. In DNA, the CDR3 is TGTGCCATCAGTTCTTCGAACACTGAAGCTTTCTTT. It specifies CAISSSNTEAFF.

This rearrangement joins TRBV28 to TRBJ2-1, with 7 bases identical to TRBD2. V was pared by 1 base and J by 4 bases, with 10 bases of the junction left unmatched. Germline V lookup: CDR1 MDHEN, CDR2 SYDVKM. The CDR3 loop spans 17 amino acids. CDR3 nucleotide sequence: TGTGCCAGCAGTTTATCCCTACGACTAGCAGCTTACAATGAGCAGTTCTTC. As protein: CASSLSLRLAAYNEQFF.

There are many counts of this clone. The J gene is TRBJ2-1, the V gene TRBV15, with D maybe TRBD1 (6 bases). V was cut by 3 bases and J by 4 bases, with 25 bases left in between. Germline V CDR1 and CDR2: LNHNV, YYDKDF (reference sequence). The CDR3 runs to 19 residues. The CDR3 DNA reads as TGTGCCACCAGCAGCCCCGAAACCCGGACAGCCCACTTATACAATGAGCAGTTCTTC. The encoded protein is CATSSPETRTAHLYNEQFF.

Here the CDR3 reads CASSLGQGVDGYTF. CDR3 coding DNA: TGCGCCAGCAGCTTGGGACAGGGGGTGGATGGCTACACCTTC. V is TRBV5-1 and J is TRBJ1-2; 9 bases map to TRBD1. This CDR3 is 14 amino acids long. Trimming removed 0 bases from V and 6 bases from J; junction bases left unmatched: 3. The germline gives CDR1 SGHRS, CDR2 YFSETQ.

This clone was picked up a small number of times. This rearrangement joins TRBV18 to TRBJ1-2, with a tentative D call TRBD1 (6 bases). Germline CDR1 is KGHSH and CDR2 is LQKENI. Trimming stripped 6 bases from V and 8 bases from J, with 13 bases between. The CDR3 has 12 residues. The CDR3, as DNA: TGTGCCAGCTCCCCCGCAGGGGAAGGCTACACCTTC. Amino acid sequence: CASSPAGEGYTF. Drawing the rest from reference TRBV18 and TRBJ1-2, the complete variable domain is NAGVMQNPRHLVRRRGQEARLRCSPMKGHSHVYWYRQLPEEGLKFMVYLQKENIIDESGMPKERFSAEFPKEGPSILRIQQVVRGDSAAYFCASSPAGEGYTFGSGTRLTVV.

DNA for the CDR3: TGTGCCAGCAGCTTACGGCTAGCGGGAGTGGAGACCCAGTACTTC. Translation gives CASSLRLAGVETQYF. The V gene is TRBV11-1, the J gene TRBJ2-5, with 10 nucleotides matching TRBD2. V shed 2 bases, J shed 5 bases, and the junction held 5 bases outside the gene matches. The CDR3 is 15 residues long. Germline V gives CDR1 SGHAT, CDR2 FQDESV (reference sequence).

The rearrangement uses TRBV30 and TRBJ2-7, with TRBD2 identical over 13 bases. CDR1 is GTSNPN and CDR2 is SVGIG in the germline V gene (reference sequence). With 1 base clipped from V and 4 bases from J, the junction kept 4 bases outside the gene matches. CDR3 length: 15 amino acids. The CDR3 reads CAWSGILAGGYEQYV. Here the CDR3 DNA reads TGTGCCTGGAGTGGGATACTAGCGGGGGGGTACGAGCAGTACGTC.

This clone was found once. This rearrangement joins TRBV19 to TRBJ1-1; D ambiguous. CDR1 is LNHDA, CDR2 SQIVND, per germline (reference sequence). The CDR3 is 14 residues long. V was pared by 1 base and J by 0 bases, with 6 bases between. The CDR3 DNA sequence: TGTGCCAGTAGTATAGGGCTGATGAACACTGAAGCTTTCTTT. As protein: CASSIGLMNTEAFF.

V is TRBV4-1 and J is TRBJ2-5; 9 bases are shared with TRBD2. Germline V gene sequence: CDR1 MGHRA, CDR2 YSYEKL. The V and J ends lost 4 bases and 5 bases, in that order; junction bases with no gene match: 8. The CDR3 consists of 15 residues. DNA of the CDR3: TGCGCCAGCAGCCCCTTAGCTAGCGGGACGGAGACCCAGTACTTC. Translating it yields CASSPLASGTETQYF.

This clone was seen only once. This chain joins TRBV5-1 and TRBJ1-2; the D is unclear. In germline, CDR1 is SGHRS, CDR2 YFSETQ. V lost 4 bases to trimming and J lost 0 bases, with 13 bases between them. The CDR3 runs 15 residues. The chain's CDR3 is CASSPLAGSNYGYTF. CDR3 bases: TGCGCCAGCAGCCCCTTGGCGGGATCTAACTATGGCTACACCTTC.

The chain links TRBV30 to TRBJ1-6; 7 bases match TRBD1. Unmatched junction bases numbered 6, after V lost 0 bases and J lost 13 bases. Germline CDR1 GTSNPN, CDR2 SVGIG (reference sequence). The CDR3 is 13 residues long. This CDR3 reads CAWSVETGSPLHF. CDR3 nucleotide sequence: TGTGCCTGGAGTGTAGAGACAGGGTCCCCCCTCCACTTT. Full variable domain (remainder filled in from reference TRBV30 and TRBJ1-6): SQTIHQWPATLVQPVGSPLSLECTVEGTSNPNLYWYRQAAGRGLQLLFYSVGIGQISSEVPQNLSASRPQDRQFILSSKKLLLSDSGFYLCAWSVETGSPLHFGNGTRLTVT.

V usage is TRBV19 and J usage is TRBJ2-2; 8 nucleotides line up with TRBD2. Germline CDR1 reads LNHDA; CDR2 reads SQIVND (reference sequence). With 9 bases clipped from V and 3 bases from J, the junction kept 9 bases outside the gene matches. The CDR3 consists of 15 residues. The CDR3 loop reads CASAGGGIDTGELFF. CDR3 DNA: TGTGCCAGCGCGGGGGGCGGGATCGACACCGGGGAGCTGTTTTTT.

In its sample, this clone was seen a few times. The V call is TRBV28, the J call TRBJ1-6; D is unclear. The germline V and J ends were trimmed by 7 bases and 3 bases, with 10 bases remaining between them. This CDR3 region has 14 residues. Germline CDR1 MDHEN, CDR2 SYDVKM. CDR3 sequence reads: CASTMTSYNSPLHF. CDR3 DNA: TGTGCCAGCACCATGACAAGCTATAATTCACCCCTCCACTTT.

There are a few counts of this clone. V and J are TRBV2 and TRBJ1-1; no definite D call. The CDR3 contains 14 residues. Per the germline V gene, CDR1 is SNHLY and CDR2 is FYNNEI. Trimming removed 5 bases from V and 4 bases from J, with 14 bases in between. CDR3 region: CASSLTGIGTEAFF. The CDR3 DNA reads TGTGCCAGCAGTTTAACGGGAATTGGCACTGAAGCTTTCTTT.

This chain uses TRBV27 with TRBJ2-1; maybe TRBD2 (5 bases). The CDR3 consists of 17 residues. In germline, CDR1 is MNHEY, CDR2 SMNVEV (reference sequence). Trimming shortened V by 2 bases and J by 0 bases, and 14 bases separated the two germline ends. This CDR3 reads CASSLRTPSDSYNEQFF. The DNA for the CDR3 is TGTGCCAGCAGTTTAAGGACTCCTTCAGACTCCTACAATGAGCAGTTCTTC.

This clone was detected only a few times. Relative to the germline gene, one junction end is altered; a read error may explain this. This chain connects TRBV5-1 to TRBJ2-1; D possibly corresponds to TRBD2 (6 bases). The CDR3 runs to 15 residues. Germline V lookup: CDR1 SGHRS, CDR2 YFSETQ. Here the CDR3 DNA reads TGCGCCAGCACCTTGACTAGTCTGTCCTACAATGAGCAGTTCTTC. Its protein product is CASTLTSLSYNEQFF.

This chain joins TRBV5-1 and TRBJ1-2; TRBD1 matches 7 bases. The V and J ends lost 4 bases and 5 bases, in that order; junction bases with no gene match: 8. Germline V gene lookup returns CDR1 SGHRS and CDR2 YFSETQ. CDR3 length equals 14 residues. CDR3 amino acids: CASSRRTGDYGYTF. The CDR3 DNA sequence: TGCGCCAGCAGCCGTAGGACAGGCGATTATGGCTACACCTTC.

The chain employs TRBV7-8 and TRBJ2-5, with a possible D match to TRBD2 (6 bases). The V gene lost 5 bases and the J gene lost 5 bases, with 21 bases spanning the gap. Germline CDR1 SGHVS, CDR2 FQNEAQ. This CDR3 comprises 16 residues. CDR3 coding DNA: TGTGCCAGCAGCCGAGATGTAGGCGGGATCCTGGAGACCCAGTACTTC. This encodes CASSRDVGGILETQYF.

This chain joins TRBV4-1 and TRBJ2-1; 7 bases are a match to TRBD2. Germline assignment: CDR1 MGHRA and CDR2 YSYEKL. V lost 0 bases to trimming and J lost 10 bases; unmatched junction nucleotides: 6. The length of the CDR3 is 14 residues. The CDR3 DNA sequence: TGCGCCAGCAGCCAAGATATAGCGGGTTGGGAGCAGTTCTTC. It translates to CASSQDIAGWEQFF.